One sample yielded the 13 T cell receptor beta chains listed below, sequenced in a study of cytomegalovirus exposure and HLA in healthy donors. Primers included in the PCR were 60 Vbeta and 13 Jbeta primers. Profiled with immunoSEQ multiplex PCR; TCRdb holds only in-frame clones, not every one. The sample yields some 140,000 clones, approximately 80% seen once. Sequencing was done on a sample of PBMCs. These receptor sequences come from a man aged 45-65 years in good health and CMV-seronegative.

The CDR3 region is CASSLGGDGRETQYF. CDR3 nucleotides: TGTGCCAGCAGTTTAGGAGGGGACGGGCGGGAGACCCAGTACTTC. The V call is TRBV27, the J call TRBJ2-5; maybe TRBD2 (6 bases). The V gene's germline CDR1 is MNHEY and CDR2 SMNVEV (reference sequence). V lost 2 bases and J 5 bases, leaving 15 bases between the germline ends. This CDR3 is built from 15 residues.

The rearrangement uses TRBV10-2 and TRBJ1-2; 7 positions agree with TRBD1. The length of the CDR3 is 14 residues. The V gene's germline CDR1 is WSHSY and CDR2 SAAADI. After removal of 10 bases from V and 0 bases from J, the junction contained 8 bases not matched to a gene. The CDR3 reads CATGTAPTNYGYTF. DNA of the CDR3: TGCGCCACAGGGACAGCTCCGACTAACTATGGCTACACCTTC.

This clone was detected only once. The J gene is TRBJ2-2, the V gene TRBV4-1; D might be TRBD1 (6 bases). Trimming removed 1 base from V and 5 bases from J, with 11 bases in between. Germline-derived CDR1 and CDR2 are MGHRA and YSYEKL. The CDR3 sequence is 15 residues long. The CDR3 region is CASSQGARGTGELFF. In DNA, the CDR3 is TGCGCCAGCAGCCAAGGAGCAAGGGGGACCGGGGAGCTGTTTTTT.

The chain uses TRBV18 and TRBJ2-3; D gene uncertain. The CDR3 has 14 residues. Deletions cut 6 bases from V and 2 bases from J, with 12 bases between. CDR1 and CDR2 (germline): KGHSH, LQKENI. CDR3 sequence: CASSATSNTDTQYF. DNA of the CDR3: TGTGCCAGCTCGGCCACCTCAAACACAGATACGCAGTATTTT.

At least ten counts were recorded for this clone. The chain uses TRBV10-3 and TRBJ2-1; D might be TRBD1 (5 bases). Germline V gene sequence: CDR1 ENHRY, CDR2 SYGVKD. This CDR3 is 16 amino acids long. Trimming left V 7 bases short and J 0 bases short, with 16 bases between. The DNA for the CDR3 is TGTGCCATCACCCCGACGCCCGACAGCTCCTACAATGAGCAGTTCTTC. Protein product: CAITPTPDSSYNEQFF.

The V call is TRBV7-9, the J call TRBJ1-1; D is unclear. From germline, CDR1 is SEHNR and CDR2 FQNEAQ (reference sequence). V lost 5 bases and J lost 4, with 17 bases in between. The CDR3 spans 15 residues. Here the CDR3 DNA reads TGTGCCAGCAGCGTTGAGATCGGGAGTCTCACTGAAGCTTTCTTT. This encodes CASSVEIGSLTEAFF.

This sequence joins TRBV29-1 and TRBJ1-1; 7 bases are a match to TRBD1. This CDR3 region has 12 residues. Trimming took 5 bases from V and 3 from J; bases not matched to a gene: 3. The germline CDR1 and CDR2 sequences are SQVTM and ANQGSEA. The CDR3 protein is CSVKTGYTEAFF. For the CDR3, the DNA is TGCAGCGTTAAGACAGGGTACACTGAAGCTTTCTTT.

This clone was detected a few times. The chain links TRBV5-1 to TRBJ2-5; 7 bases align to TRBD1. The CDR3 consists of 13 residues. Germline loops: CDR1 SGHRS, CDR2 YFSETQ. The ends lost 3 bases at V and 2 bases at J; junction bases unmatched: 1. CDR3 region: CASSSTGQETQYF. CDR3 DNA sequence: TGCGCCAGCAGCTCGACAGGGCAAGAGACCCAGTACTTC.

This chain uses TRBV30 with TRBJ2-7; 9 nucleotides match TRBD2. Per the germline V gene, CDR1 is GTSNPN and CDR2 is SVGIG (reference sequence). CDR3 length: 14 residues. Germline trimming cut 5 bases from V and 0 bases from J; bases unmatched to any gene: 5. CDR3 sequence reads: CAWDYSGSSYEQYF. The CDR3 DNA follows: TGTGCCTGGGACTATAGCGGGAGCTCCTACGAGCAGTACTTC. Full variable domain (outside the CDR3, taken from reference TRBV30 and TRBJ2-7): SQTIHQWPATLVQPVGSPLSLECTVEGTSNPNLYWYRQAAGRGLQLLFYSVGIGQISSEVPQNLSASRPQDRQFILSSKKLLLSDSGFYLCAWDYSGSSYEQYFGPGTRLTVT.

This clone was detected a few times. The chain links TRBV9 to TRBJ2-3, with D tentatively TRBD1 (5 bases). The CDR3 runs to 16 residues. Germline loops: CDR1 SGDLS, CDR2 YYNGEE. V lost 1 base and J lost 4, with 16 bases in between. This CDR3 reads CASSVISAARADTQYF. CDR3 bases: TGTGCCAGCAGCGTAATCTCCGCGGCCAGGGCAGATACGCAGTATTTT.

The chain recombines TRBV28 with TRBJ2-7, with 8 bases fitting TRBD2. CDR1 MDHEN and CDR2 SYDVKM come from the germline V gene. V dropped 8 bases and J dropped 8; count of bases not matched to a gene: 14. The CDR3 consists of 14 residues. Written as DNA, the CDR3 is TGTGCCAGCCGCCAACCGGGGGGGGCCCAGCAGCAGTACTTC. Translated, it gives CASRQPGGAQQQYF.

V is TRBV5-1 and J is TRBJ2-3; the match to TRBD2 covers 14 bases. Germline V gene sequence: CDR1 SGHRS, CDR2 YFSETQ. The V gene end was trimmed by 3 bases and the J gene end by 4 bases; junction bases not matched to a gene: 7. The CDR3 is made up of 17 amino acids. CDR3 coding DNA: TGCGCCAGCAGCTCAGGACTAGCGGGAGGAAGCGCAGATACGCAGTATTTT. Protein: CASSSGLAGGSADTQYF. The variable domain in full, completed from reference TRBV5-1 and TRBJ2-3, reads KAGVTQTPRYLIKTRGQQVTLSCSPISGHRSVSWYQQTPGQGLQFLFEYFSETQRNKGNFPGRFSGRQFSNSRSEMNVSTLELGDSALYLCASSSGLAGGSADTQYFGPGTRLTVL.

The chain recombines TRBV10-3 with TRBJ1-5; D not resolved. The CDR3 length is 16 residues. Germline loops: CDR1 ENHRY, CDR2 SYGVKD. V was clipped by 0 bases and J by 1 base, with 10 bases between them. The CDR3 DNA reads TGTGCCATCAGTGAGTCTCTGACTGGCAGCAATCAGCCCCAGCATTTT. This gives the protein CAISESLTGSNQPQHF.